This TCR beta chain was documented in a study of Graves' ophthalmopathy and Graves' hyperthyroidism (dated by TCRdb to the late 2010s). Concerning the study at large: Peripheral blood was collected at initial diagnosis, prior to any treatment. The study used signatures of the TCR beta repertoire to tell Graves' ophthalmopathy apart from Graves' hyperthyroidism and to predict which patients would progress to ophthalmopathy. In total, approximately 130 blood samples were TCR-sequenced: fewer than 50 ophthalmopathy, roughly 77 hyperthyroidism and about 17 hyperthyroidism-to-ophthalmopathy patients. Once sampling was done, hyperthyroidism patients were given methimazole at a starting dose of 30 mg daily, while ophthalmopathy patients were given high-dose intravenous methylprednisolone. In over 5 hyperthyroidism patients, the T-cell repertoire of thyroid tissue was compared with the T-cell repertoire of blood. An independent validation cohort comprised some 18 hyperthyroidism patients and 15 to 17 patients who later progressed from hyperthyroidism to ophthalmopathy. A discovery set of about a hundred patients (roughly 43 ophthalmopathy, around 57 stable hyperthyroidism) was enrolled to explore V-J signatures distinguishing ophthalmopathy from hyperthyroidism.

TCR beta CDR3 regions were amplified from RNA transcripts for repertoire sequencing. The first round of RT-PCR was done with HTBI primers and the Qiagen OneStep RT-PCR kit, and was followed by a second round of multiplex PCR, then size selection and purification. Sequencing of the libraries was carried out on an Illumina HiSeq2000 in paired-end mode with 100 bp reads. Turning to the authors' computational methods: SOAPnuke was used to process the reads, throwing out any read that had adapters, had uncalled bases, had a mean Phred below 15, or lacked an exact constant-primer or identifier match. High-quality paired reads were merged with COPE v1.2.5. Each unique nucleotide sequence was treated as a clonotype, and MiTCR v1.1 was used to align the clonotypes to the IMGT TRB V, D and J references. The analysis was limited to V-J combinations with a frequency above 0.0001, which together covered roughly 99% of the repertoires. For each V-J combination, a TCR clonal expansion and chaos score was defined as F50 clonal expansion divided by the chaos observed in the TCRdist matrix. Features were reduced by Welch's t-statistics and random forest to over 10 V-J combinations, which fed a naive Bayes classifier. Thyroid-blood repertoire similarity was quantified with the Morisita-Horn index. TCRdb's own reprocessing of the public reads used fastp at Q25 and MiXCR and kept productive beta chains. Rows with a matching CDR3 protein are joined into one entry that keeps the most common DNA and genes. The V and J calls and clone size come from TCRdb's table, not from the authors' own analysis. The table for this sample lists 340,000 or so distinct CDR3 sequences; 15% to 20% of them were counted only once. Of the sample, around an eighth falls within the top ten clones.

What the research found in general, with its limitations: Sample size was not predetermined statistically, and investigators were not blinded to group allocation. Most of the expanded thyroid clonotypes with a frequency above 0.001 were also detected in blood, and it was suggested that the thyroid immune response may be reflected by blood repertoires. The 13-signature model separated ophthalmopathy from stable hyperthyroidism with approximately 90% sensitivity and 81.08% specificity in cross-validation, and 80%/75% in the test set. In validation, the model predicted ophthalmopathy progression with more than 70% sensitivity and roughly 72% specificity; fewer than 15 predicted patients were CT-confirmed with GO in a median of about 6.1 months.

The CDR3 holds 16 amino acids from the cysteine to the phenylalanine. Only CDR3 DNA remains: 48 bases, in frame from the first base. V has 5 bases trimmed and J has 5 bases trimmed; junction bases matching no gene number 8. The germline V gene supplies CDR1 SGHTA and CDR2 FQGTGA. Ophthalmopathy patients were characterized by moderately to severely active disease, a Clinical Activity Score of at least 3, a NOSPECS grade of at least 4, and a disease duration under 3 months. Patients were excluded if they had other autoimmune diseases, uncontrolled infections, pregnancy or lactation. Diagnosis was based on clinical symptoms, serum thyroxine, TRAb, thyroid ultrasound and orbital computed tomography. Ficoll-Paque density gradient centrifugation was used to isolate PBMCs from 10 ml of fresh peripheral blood. Total RNA was extracted with Trizol reagent and quality-checked on an Agilent 2100 Bioanalyzer.

Many counts were recorded for this clonotype. Its target antigen remains unknown. Base qualities are not provided; no much larger clone lies one nucleotide away. Material for sequencing was peripheral blood. This clonotype was sampled from an adult man with Graves' ophthalmopathy. Recombination connected TRBV7-3 to TRBJ2-5; TRBD2 fits 13 bases in the junction. The DNA sequence is as follows: TGTGCCAGCAGCCCTACCGGGACTAGCGGGAAGGAGACCCAGTACTTC. It translates as CASSPTGTSGKETQYF.